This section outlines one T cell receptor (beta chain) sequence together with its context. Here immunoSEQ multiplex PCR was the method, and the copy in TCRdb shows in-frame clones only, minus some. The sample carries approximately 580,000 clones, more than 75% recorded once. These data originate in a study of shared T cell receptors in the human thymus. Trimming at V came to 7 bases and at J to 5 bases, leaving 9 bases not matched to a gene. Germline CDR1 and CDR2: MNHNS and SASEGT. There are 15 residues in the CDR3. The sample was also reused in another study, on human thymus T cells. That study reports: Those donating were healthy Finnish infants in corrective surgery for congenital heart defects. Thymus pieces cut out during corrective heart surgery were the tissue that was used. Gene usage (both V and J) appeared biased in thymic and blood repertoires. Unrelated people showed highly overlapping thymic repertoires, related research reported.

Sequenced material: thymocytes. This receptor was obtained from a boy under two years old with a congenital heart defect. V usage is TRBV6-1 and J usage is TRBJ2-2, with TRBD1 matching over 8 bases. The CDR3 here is CASKSRDRYTGELFF. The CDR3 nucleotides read TGTGCCAGCAAGAGCCGGGACAGGTATACCGGGGAGCTGTTTTTT.